The clone carrying this T cell receptor beta chain appeared a few times. This sample is part of a study of low-dose radiotherapy and immunotherapy resistance in tumors. About the study: Cohort 1 got 0.5 Gy per fraction every 2 weeks, 6.5 Gy in total. Per fraction, Cohort 2 was given 1 Gy every two weeks, accumulating a total of 13 Gy over 26 weeks. Dosing of intravenous cyclophosphamide at 200 mg/m2 occurred every two weeks and took place one day prior to radiation and immunotherapy.

TRAV- and TRBV-specific primers were used for first-strand cDNA, which covered alpha and beta chains. The TCRs were subjected to amplification over 20 PCR cycles employing a constant-region primer in conjunction with a V-primer adapter. TCRdb re-derived calls from the reads in MiXCR, one entry per CDR3 protein. The data show tens of thousands of distinct CDR3 sequences, with 20% to 30% seen just once and around 10% held by the top ten. The time point: after trial treatment. Indicated treatment: LDRT plus nivolumab, ipilimumab, low-dose cyclophosphamide and aspirin (RACIN trial). It was nivolumab, ipilimumab, aspirin, low-dose cyclophosphamide and low-dose radiotherapy that donors received. The source was PBMCs, collected after low-dose radiotherapy plus immunotherapy. This clonotype originated in a male donor with prostate cancer.

CDR3 amino acids: CASSVDFSGELFF. CDR3 in DNA: TGTGCCAGCAGTGTGGACTTCAGCGGGGAGCTGTTTTTT. The V and J genes are TRBV25-1 and TRBJ2-2, with a possible D match to TRBD2 (5 bases). This CDR3 has 13 residues. Per germline, CDR1 MGHDK and CDR2 SYGVNS. The V gene lost 4 bases and the J gene lost 7 bases, with 10 bases spanning the gap.